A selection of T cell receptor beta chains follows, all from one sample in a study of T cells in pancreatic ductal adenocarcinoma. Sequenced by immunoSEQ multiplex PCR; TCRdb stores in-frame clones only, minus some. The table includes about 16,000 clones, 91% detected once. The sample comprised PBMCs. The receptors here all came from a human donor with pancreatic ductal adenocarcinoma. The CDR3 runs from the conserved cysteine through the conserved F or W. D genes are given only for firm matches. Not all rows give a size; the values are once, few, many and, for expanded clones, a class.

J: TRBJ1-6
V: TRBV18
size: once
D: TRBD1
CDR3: CASSPPASDRGRGDSPLHF
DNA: TGTGCCAGCTCACCACCAGCCTCCGACAGGGGGAGAGGGGATTCACCCCTCCACTTT

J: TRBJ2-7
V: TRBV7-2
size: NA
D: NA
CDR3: CASSLAPTGTYEQYF
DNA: TGTGCCAGCAGCTTAGCGCCAACAGGAACCTACGAGCAGTACTTC

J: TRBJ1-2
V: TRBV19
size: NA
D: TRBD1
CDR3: CASRGVQGRGGYTF
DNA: TGTGCCAGTAGAGGAGTACAGGGGCGAGGGGGCTACACCTTC

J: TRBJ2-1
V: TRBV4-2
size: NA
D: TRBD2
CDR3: CASSQVTSGGTGQFF
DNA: TGTGCCAGCAGCCAAGTAACTAGCGGGGGTACGGGACAGTTCTTC

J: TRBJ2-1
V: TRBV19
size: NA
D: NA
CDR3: CASSLPPGNYYNEQFF
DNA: TGTGCCAGTAGTTTGCCCCCGGGGAACTACTACAATGAGCAGTTCTTC

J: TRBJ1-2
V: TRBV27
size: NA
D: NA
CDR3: CASSFGGINGYTF
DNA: TGTGCCAGCAGTTTCGGCGGTATAAATGGCTACACCTTC

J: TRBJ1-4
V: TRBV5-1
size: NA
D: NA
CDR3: CASSATTNEKLFF
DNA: TGCGCCAGCAGCGCGACCACTAATGAAAAACTGTTTTTT

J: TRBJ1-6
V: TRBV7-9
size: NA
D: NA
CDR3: CASSLGSEGGERSPLHF
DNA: TGTGCCAGCAGCTTAGGGTCGGAAGGGGGGGAACGATCACCCCTCCACTTT

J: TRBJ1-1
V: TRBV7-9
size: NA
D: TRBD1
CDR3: CASSLGRDRGRYPEAFF
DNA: TGTGCCAGCAGCTTAGGCCGGGACAGGGGGCGATACCCTGAAGCTTTCTTT

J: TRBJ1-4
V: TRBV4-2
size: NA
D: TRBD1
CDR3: CASSQVKGQGNEKLFF
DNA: TGTGCCAGCAGCCAAGTCAAGGGACAGGGGAATGAAAAACTGTTTTTT

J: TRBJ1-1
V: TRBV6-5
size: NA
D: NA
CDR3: CASSYYGGETEAFF
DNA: TGTGCCAGCAGTTACTATGGGGGCGAGACTGAAGCTTTCTTT

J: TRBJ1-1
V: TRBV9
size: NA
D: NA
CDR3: CASSPGANTEAFF
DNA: TGTGCCAGCAGCCCCGGGGCTAACACTGAAGCTTTCTTT

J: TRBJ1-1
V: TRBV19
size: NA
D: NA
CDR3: CATRDTEAFF
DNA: TGTGCCACCAGGGACACTGAAGCTTTCTTT

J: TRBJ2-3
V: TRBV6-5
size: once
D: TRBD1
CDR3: CASSYTGGPQYF
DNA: TGTGCCAGCAGTTACACAGGGGGGCCGCAGTATTTT

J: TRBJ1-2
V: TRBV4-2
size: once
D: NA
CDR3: CASSLEAAPYGYTF
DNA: TGTGCCAGCAGCTTGGAGGCAGCCCCCTATGGCTACACCTTC

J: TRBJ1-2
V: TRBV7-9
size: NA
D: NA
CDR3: CASSFMRADHHGYTF
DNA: TGTGCCAGCAGCTTTATGAGGGCGGACCATCATGGCTACACCTTC

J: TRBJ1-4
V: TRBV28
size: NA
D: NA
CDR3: CASSPGVEINEKLFF
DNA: TGTGCCAGCAGTCCTGGTGTAGAGATTAATGAAAAACTGTTTTTT

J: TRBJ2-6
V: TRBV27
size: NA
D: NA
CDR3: CASSLFRDPSSGANVLTF
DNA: TGTGCCAGCAGTTTATTCCGGGACCCCAGCTCTGGGGCCAACGTCCTGACTTTC

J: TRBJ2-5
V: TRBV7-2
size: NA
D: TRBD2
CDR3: CAITPGLAGGQETQYF
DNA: TGTGCTATTACCCCGGGACTAGCGGGAGGGCAAGAGACCCAGTACTTC

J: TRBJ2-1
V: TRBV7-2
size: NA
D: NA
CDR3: CASTLDRYNEQFF
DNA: TGTGCCAGCACCCTAGACAGATACAATGAGCAGTTCTTC

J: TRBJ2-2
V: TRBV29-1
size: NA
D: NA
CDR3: CSGSTNFGVLFF
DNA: TGCAGCGGGTCCACTAATTTCGGTGTGCTGTTTTTT

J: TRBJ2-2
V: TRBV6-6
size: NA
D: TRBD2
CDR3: CASSWPSGRAAGELFF
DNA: TGTGCCAGCAGTTGGCCTAGCGGGAGGGCCGCCGGGGAGCTGTTTTTT

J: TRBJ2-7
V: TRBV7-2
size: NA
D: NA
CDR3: CASSLGGHSSYEQYF
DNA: TGTGCCAGCAGCTTAGGGGGACATTCCTCCTACGAGCAGTACTTC

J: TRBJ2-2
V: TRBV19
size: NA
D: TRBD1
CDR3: CASRGTGTSNTGELFF
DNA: TGTGCCAGTAGAGGGACAGGGACCTCGAACACCGGGGAGCTGTTTTTT

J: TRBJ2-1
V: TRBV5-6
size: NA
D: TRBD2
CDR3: CASSRTSGHSSYNEQFF
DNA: TGTGCCAGCAGCAGGACTAGCGGCCATAGCTCCTACAATGAGCAGTTCTTC

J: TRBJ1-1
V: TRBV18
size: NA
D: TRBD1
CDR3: CASSPPGQAGNTEAFF
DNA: TGTGCCAGCTCACCACCGGGACAGGCAGGGAATACTGAAGCTTTCTTT

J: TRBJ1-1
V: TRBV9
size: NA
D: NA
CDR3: CASSKILQRNTEAFF
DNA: TGTGCCAGCAGCAAAATTTTACAGCGAAACACTGAAGCTTTCTTT

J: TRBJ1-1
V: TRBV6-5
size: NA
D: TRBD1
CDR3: CASSPTGGGWTEAFF
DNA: TGTGCCAGCAGTCCAACAGGGGGAGGTTGGACTGAAGCTTTCTTT

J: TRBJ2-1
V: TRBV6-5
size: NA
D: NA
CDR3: CASSTDFGAYNEQFF
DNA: TGTGCCAGCAGTACCGACTTTGGGGCCTACAATGAGCAGTTCTTC